The subject of this entry is one TCR beta chain. Participants, about 18 to 90 years old, spanned under 25 US areas. Under the authors' procedure: Using reference gene primer amplification, nucleated cell counts were estimated. Assay used: immunoSEQ multiplex PCR; TCRdb lists only in-frame clones, some missing. V and J calls and clone size are those listed in that table; D and trimming were worked out from the DNA. In the table there are around 240,000 clones, approximately 85% of which are singletons. The data are from a study of blood T cell repertoires in COVID-19. Germline V gene sequence: CDR1 MDHEN, CDR2 SYDVKM. Trimming took 3 bases from V and 2 from J, leaving 11 bases between them. This CDR3 comprises 14 residues.

The sequence was collected from a woman aged 50 to 65 who had recovered from COVID-19. V is TRBV28 and J is TRBJ2-7, with no clear D. The sequencing input was PBMCs or T cells enriched from blood (not recorded which). The CDR3 coding sequence is TGTGCCAGCAGTTTCATCTTGCAGGCCTACGAGCAGTACTTC. This sequence encodes CASSFILQAYEQYF.